Below are 2 T cell receptor beta chains sequenced from a single sample in a study of blood T cell repertoires in COVID-19. Measured with immunoSEQ multiplex PCR; TCRdb has only the in-frame clones, and not every one. The table shows around 450,000 clones, with approximately 90% occurring only once. The sample consisted of PBMCs or T cells enriched from blood (not recorded which). These receptor sequences come from a young woman with acute COVID-19.

The table lists this clone with a count of one. The rearrangement links TRBV12-3 or TRBV12-4 to TRBJ1-1; maybe TRBD1 (5 bases). V shed 7 bases and J shed 7 bases, with 16 bases lying between them. The CDR3 length is 13 residues. The CDR3, as DNA: TGTGCCAGCAATACAGAGGGGCGGGGTGAAGCTTTCTTT. Translating gives CASNTEGRGEAFF.

V is TRBV4-3 and J is TRBJ2-7; 8 nucleotides align to TRBD1. The CDR3 totals 17 residues. The V gene end was trimmed by 1 base and the J gene end by 3 bases; junction bases not matched to a gene: 11. The V gene's germline CDR1 is LGHNA and CDR2 YSLEER. CDR3 residues: CASSQGTPWTGNYEQYF. Written as DNA, the CDR3 is TGCGCCAGCAGCCAAGGTACGCCTTGGACAGGGAACTACGAGCAGTACTTC.